Listed below are T cell receptor beta chains from one sample, sequenced in a study of T cells in Graves' hyperthyroidism and ophthalmopathy. TCRdb independently ran MiXCR on the multiplex PCR reads; one entry per CDR3 protein. This sample yields hundreds of thousands of distinct CDR3 sequences, of which less than 20% are seen a single time; around 30% belongs to the top ten. Sequenced sample: blood. The source of these receptors is a woman under 30 with Graves' hyperthyroidism that later progressed to Graves' ophthalmopathy. CDR3s include the opening cysteine and the closing phenylalanine or tryptophan.

V | CDR3
TRBV5-1 | CASSGGVRASSYNEQFF
TRBV3-1 | CASSPGTGEFQPQHF
TRBV20-1 | CSASSQDPNEKLFF
TRBV27 | CASSLYEQFF
TRBV7-6 | CASSYEGAGEGDEQFF
TRBV20-1 | CSARGPGLARDTQYF
TRBV4-2 | CASSQEYVSSYEQYF
TRBV28 | CASSLGTGKLFIGVNTGELFF
TRBV5-5 | CASNPGLAGVLETQYF
TRBV10-3 | CAISRYFLRVYEQYF
TRBV5-1 | CASSLGVRDRDYNEQFF
TRBV7-6 | CASSLGLGGSHEQYF
TRBV20-1 | CSYPGLAVRTDTQYF
TRBV7-3 | CASSSTSGSSDTQYF
TRBV19 | CASSTQGYNQPQHF
TRBV20-1 | CSAHGGANTGELFF
TRBV5-6 | CASSLWPSGGNEQFF
TRBV27 | CASSLSGRAKNEQFF
TRBV27 | CASSDADPIYGYTF
TRBV20-1 | CSARAQTSHEQYF
TRBV28 | CASSSIGTGFNSPLHF
TRBV20-1 | CSAKTSGEKYNEQFF
TRBV20-1 | CSARGGGRPYNEQFF
TRBV18 | CASSQNQGSYNEQFF
TRBV7-9 | CASRGTGPYNEQFF
TRBV4-3 | CASSQDPNTGELFF